The rows below give T cell receptor beta chains drawn from one sample of a study of T cell changes during pregnancy in multiple sclerosis. Profiled with immunoSEQ multiplex PCR; TCRdb holds only in-frame clones, not every one. The sample records more than 90,000 clones, around 90% being singletons. This material consisted of peripheral blood, taken in the third trimester of pregnancy. These receptors came from a female donor with multiple sclerosis, enrolled in a pregnancy study. CDR3s include the opening cysteine and the closing phenylalanine or tryptophan. The D gene is left open where the match is weak. Not every row has a clone size; where given, it reads once, few, many or a size class.

J gene | D gene | V gene | clone size | CDR3 DNA | CDR3 protein
TRBJ1-2 | TRBD1 | TRBV27 | NA | TGTGCCAGCAGTTTAGTCAGGGGGCCTGCCTATGGCTACACCTTC | CASSLVRGPAYGYTF
TRBJ1-5 | NA | TRBV5-5 | once | TGTGCCAGCAGCTCCCAGGGGCGTCAGCCCCAGCATTTT | CASSSQGRQPQHF
TRBJ2-7 | NA | TRBV6-1 | NA | TGTGCCAGCAGTGAAACGCCTAGCGCCTCCTACGAGCAGTACTTC | CASSETPSASYEQYF
TRBJ1-1 | NA | TRBV19 | NA | TGTGCCGCCGGGACACACCCCAACACTGAAGCTTTCTTT | CAAGTHPNTEAFF
TRBJ2-7 | NA | TRBV9 | NA | TGTGCCAGCACCCCCTCTGTGACCCGGGAAGAGCAGTACTTC | CASTPSVTREEQYF
TRBJ2-2 | TRBD1 | TRBV19 | NA | TGTGCCAGTAGTAGGGACAGGGGGACCGGGGAGCTGTTTTTT | CASSRDRGTGELFF
TRBJ1-2 | NA | TRBV5-1 | NA | TGCGCCAGCAGCTTTCGCTTATCAGTCCGGGGGGGCACCTTC | CASSFRLSVRGGTF
TRBJ2-2 | NA | TRBV28 | few | TGTGCCAGCAGTTCGTCTAGCGTAGCCGGGGAGCTGTTTTTT | CASSSSSVAGELFF
TRBJ2-1 | NA | TRBV30 | NA | TGTGCCTGGAGTGCCTTCCCCCTGGGGAGAGGGCAGTTCTTC | CAWSAFPLGRGQFF
TRBJ2-7 | TRBD2 | TRBV5-1 | NA | TGCGCCAGCAGCTTGAGGGAAAGACTAGCGGGCGAGCAGTACTTC | CASSLRERLAGEQYF
TRBJ2-7 | TRBD2 | TRBV5-1 | NA | TGCGCCAGCAGCCGAGCGGGAGGTGCCTACGAGCAGTACTTC | CASSRAGGAYEQYF
TRBJ2-5 | TRBD2 | TRBV19 | NA | TGTGCCAGTAGTATATTTTGGGGGAAACGGGAGGGTGGGACGGAGACCCAGTACTTC | CASSIFWGKREGGTETQYF
TRBJ2-6 | TRBD1 | TRBV6-6 | NA | TGTGCCAGCAACCGGGACAGGGGATCTGGGGCCAACGTCCTGACTTTC | CASNRDRGSGANVLTF
TRBJ2-2 | TRBD2 | TRBV11-2 | NA | TGTGCCAGCAGCACCCCGTGGACTAGCGGGAGTTACACCGGGGAGCTGTTTTTT | CASSTPWTSGSYTGELFF
TRBJ1-2 | TRBD1 | TRBV5-4 | NA | TGTGCCAGCAGCTTAGGGGGCTTACTCTATGGCTACACCTTC | CASSLGGLLYGYTF
TRBJ2-1 | NA | TRBV5-4 | NA | TGTGCCAGCAGCTTGCGTGGGCCTTACAATGAGCAGTTCTTC | CASSLRGPYNEQFF
TRBJ1-5 | NA | TRBV2 | NA | TGTGCCAGCAGTCCAAGGGGGTTTAATCAGCCCCAGCATTTT | CASSPRGFNQPQHF
TRBJ2-7 | NA | TRBV11-2 | NA | TGTGCCAGCAGCCGGGGACTCTACGAGCAGTACTTC | CASSRGLYEQYF
TRBJ1-1 | NA | TRBV18 | NA | TGTGCCAGCTCGGAGCCTTTGGGGGGAGCCGCTGAAGCTTTCTTT | CASSEPLGGAAEAFF
TRBJ1-5 | TRBD1 | TRBV28 | NA | TGTGCCAGTGGGCGGGACAGGGCGAGGGATCAGCCCCAGCATTTT | CASGRDRARDQPQHF
TRBJ2-1 | TRBD2 | TRBV5-1 | once | TGCGCCAGCAGCCTAGCGGGAGGCGCCAATGAGCAGTTCTTC | CASSLAGGANEQFF
TRBJ2-2 | TRBD2 | TRBV11-2 | NA | TGTGCCAGCAGCTTTTCCGGACTAGGTGTGACCGGGGAGCTGTTTTTT | CASSFSGLGVTGELFF
TRBJ1-4 | NA | TRBV7-2 | NA | TGTGCCAGCAGCTCTGGTGGCAGAAGTAATGAAAAACTGTTTTTT | CASSSGGRSNEKLFF
TRBJ1-3 | NA | TRBV5-6 | NA | TGTGCCAGCAGCACGAGTTTAGGAAACACCATATATTTT | CASSTSLGNTIYF
TRBJ2-5 | TRBD1 | TRBV11-3 | NA | TGTGCCAGCAGCGCAGGGGGACAGGCCGTAGAGACCCAGTACTTC | CASSAGGQAVETQYF
TRBJ2-5 | TRBD2 | TRBV11-2 | NA | TGTGCCAGCAGCGGCCGACTAGCGGGAGTTGGGGAGACCCAGTACTTC | CASSGRLAGVGETQYF
TRBJ2-3 | TRBD2 | TRBV9 | NA | TGTGCCAGCAGCCGGGGGACTAGCGGGAATACAGATACGCAGTATTTT | CASSRGTSGNTDTQYF
TRBJ2-1 | NA | TRBV15 | NA | TGTGCCACCAGCAGAGCACGAGAGGGTGAGCAGTTCTTC | CATSRAREGEQFF
TRBJ2-2 | NA | TRBV6-6 | NA | TGTGCCAGCAGTGGGGGATGGGGGGACACCGGGGAGCTGTTTTTT | CASSGGWGDTGELFF
TRBJ1-2 | NA | TRBV5-5 | NA | TGTGCCAGCAGCCCCCTAGAGGGCGCGGGTGGCTACACCTTC | CASSPLEGAGGYTF
TRBJ2-2 | TRBD1 | TRBV19 | NA | TGTGCCAGTCTACAGGACAGGGGTTACACCGGGGAGCTGTTTTTT | CASLQDRGYTGELFF
TRBJ2-3 | TRBD2 | TRBV19 | NA | TGTGCCAGTAGTATAGATCCGCCGGGACTAGCGGGAGGCCCAGGCACAGATACGCAGTATTTT | CASSIDPPGLAGGPGTDTQYF
TRBJ2-1 | TRBD2 | TRBV9 | NA | TGTGCCAGCAGCTCGAGGGGGACTAGCGGGAGCCATGAGCAGTTCTTC | CASSSRGTSGSHEQFF
TRBJ2-7 | NA | TRBV30 | once | TGTGCCTGGTCTTACGGAGACTATTCCATTCGGCAGTACTTC | CAWSYGDYSIRQYF
TRBJ2-2 | NA | TRBV28 | NA | TGTGCCAGCAGTTCGAACCGCAAGGGACTTATCACCGGGGAGCTGTTTTTT | CASSSNRKGLITGELFF
TRBJ2-3 | NA | TRBV19 | NA | TGTGCCAGTAGCCATAGCACAGATACGCAGTATTTT | CASSHSTDTQYF
TRBJ1-5 | NA | TRBV28 | NA | TGTGCCAGCAGTTCGACAGTCCAGGTCCAGCCCCAGCATTTT | CASSSTVQVQPQHF
TRBJ2-5 | TRBD1 | TRBV19 | NA | TGTGCCAGTAGGAGGACAGGGGCTGGTGAGACCCAGTACTTC | CASRRTGAGETQYF
TRBJ1-1 | NA | TRBV15 | NA | TGTGCCACCAGCAGGGCACGCAACACTGAAGCTTTCTTT | CATSRARNTEAFF